The text below deals with one T cell receptor beta chain. The data originate from a study of blood T cell repertoires in COVID-19. Looking at the study overall: Donors in the United States, Italy and Spain gave samples during acute or convalescent COVID-19. PBMCs, B-cell-depleted T cells, or T cells provided the cDNA or gDNA that made up the material.

Germline CDR1 and CDR2: SGHRS and YFSETQ. The CDR3 loop spans 15 amino acids. V shed 4 bases and J 3 bases; nucleotides not matched to a gene: 8. In the authors' workflow: Amplified reference gene primers provided the basis for estimating nucleated cell counts. Here immunoSEQ multiplex PCR was the method, and the copy in TCRdb shows in-frame clones only, minus some. V, J and clone size were drawn from that table, and D and trimming were deduced from the DNA. This repertoire shows a few hundred thousand clones, around nine tenths found once; its top ten account for around 9.1%. Sequencing was performed on peripheral blood. The chain uses TRBV5-1 and TRBJ1-2; 8 nucleotides align to TRBD1. This sequence was found in a middle-aged man who had recovered from COVID-19. CDR3 sequence (DNA): TGCGCCAGCAGCCGGGGCCCGACAGGGGACTATGGCTACACCTTC. This codes for CASSRGPTGDYGYTF. Full variable domain (missing parts from reference TRBV5-1 and TRBJ1-2): KAGVTQTPRYLIKTRGQQVTLSCSPISGHRSVSWYQQTPGQGLQFLFEYFSETQRNKGNFPGRFSGRQFSNSRSEMNVSTLELGDSALYLCASSRGPTGDYGYTFGSGTRLTVV.